This T cell receptor (beta chain) comes out of a study of tissue T cells after allogeneic stem cell transplantation. The CDR3 length is 11 residues. V lost 6 bases and J lost 1, with 6 bases in between. CDR1 is GFQATS and CDR2 is STVNSAI in the germline V gene. Survey-depth TCRbeta CDR3 sequencing reported V/J genes and productive frequencies. Method: immunoSEQ multiplex PCR; TCRdb's copy keeps in-frame clones and lacks some. Here the sample spans 40,000 to 60,000 clones, around 69% being singletons. This clone appeared a few times. Its specificity is not known. Germline and genes: mouse. The DNA ends 1 residue before the CDR3 does, and the rest of the CDR3 is filled in from the germline J gene. Study conclusions and caveats: Shared clones across patients were few; motif clustering revealed tissue-specific shared signatures.

This TCR derives from a pool of C57BL/6 mice in good health. The sample consisted of sorted cells pooled from one or two spleens. The gene calls are TRBV20 and TRBJ1-2; unclear D gene. The sequenced part of the CDR3 DNA is TGTGGTGCCGCAGGAAACTCCGACTACACC. Its translation is CGAAGNSDYT. From start to end, the CDR3 is CGAAGNSDYTF.